This paragraph covers one T cell receptor (beta chain) sequence. This CDR3 is also generated by other DNA sequences in the sample. Profiling relied on immunoSEQ multiplex PCR, and the TCRdb table lists in-frame clones only, not all of them. The sample records over 55,000 clones, approximately 63% being singletons. This CDR3 contains 14 residues. CDR1 and CDR2 (germline): GTSNPN, SVGIG (reference sequence). The trim removed 0 bases at V and 4 bases at J, leaving 3 bases unmatched. The sample originates from a study of T cell clones after liver transplantation. Looking at the study overall: In this trial, immunosuppression withdrawal was attempted within 2 years of liver transplant.

The rearrangement joins TRBV30 to TRBJ1-5, with 7 bases matching TRBD1. The source material was CD4+ T cells from blood, sampled at the approximately 16-month timepoint. This receptor was identified in a human patient who received a liver transplant. Some T cells could come from the graft donor. The CDR3 loop reads CAWSVAGGNQPQHF. The CDR3 DNA follows: TGTGCCTGGAGTGTGGCAGGGGGAAATCAGCCCCAGCATTTT.